These 31 T cell receptor beta chains were sequenced from one sample in a study of T cell responses to AZD1222 COVID-19 vaccine. Produced via immunoSEQ multiplex PCR; TCRdb's table is partial and in-frame only. The sample holds about 120,000 clones, about 88% seen once. The starting material was peripheral blood, obtained on day 0 of AZD1222 vaccination. The receptors were gathered from an adult in good health.

The genes are TRBV24-1 and TRBJ1-1; perhaps TRBD1 as D (6 bases). CDR1 is KGHDR, CDR2 SFDVKD, per germline. Trimming shortened V by 2 bases and J by 2 bases, and 11 bases separated the two germline ends. The CDR3 is 15 amino acids. The CDR3 spells CATSDSARGNTEAFF. The CDR3 bases are TGTGCCACCAGTGATTCGGCCAGGGGTAACACTGAAGCTTTCTTT.

This clone came up once. The rearrangement links TRBV2 to TRBJ1-1; D is unclear. Germline values: CDR1 SNHLY, CDR2 FYNNEI. There are 15 residues in the CDR3. Trimming removed 6 bases at V and 0 bases at J, with 14 bases between. The CDR3 region is CASRAGTGVNTEAFF. The DNA of the CDR3 is TGTGCCAGCAGGGCCGGCACGGGAGTGAACACTGAAGCTTTCTTT. Full variable domain (outside the CDR3, taken from reference TRBV2 and TRBJ1-1): EPEVTQTPSHQVTQMGQEVILRCVPISNHLYFYWYRQILGQKVEFLVSFYNNEISEKSEIFDDQFSVERPDGSNFTLKIRSTKLEDSAMYFCASRAGTGVNTEAFFGQGTRLTVV.

This chain joins TRBV5-1 and TRBJ1-4, with 7 bases aligning to TRBD1. Losses at the gene ends were 0 bases for V and 4 bases for J; bases not matched to a gene: 0. Germline loops: CDR1 SGHRS, CDR2 YFSETQ. This CDR3 region has 14 residues. This CDR3 is CASSLGDSNEKLFF. CDR3 coding DNA: TGCGCCAGCAGCTTGGGGGACAGTAATGAAAAACTGTTTTTT.

The chain links TRBV3-1 (or the pseudogene TRBV3-2) to TRBJ1-3; no firm D call. Germline CDR1 reads LGHDT; CDR2 reads YNNKEL (reference sequence). The CDR3 is 15 amino acids. Deletions cut 6 bases from V and 4 bases from J, with 16 bases between. The CDR3 loop is CASRPTGGGGNTIYF. The CDR3 nucleotides are TGTGCCAGCAGACCCACGGGCGGTGGGGGAAACACCATATATTTT.

The gene calls are TRBV21-1 and TRBJ1-5; the D call of TRBD1 is as the table states it, not checked on the DNA. TRBV21-1 is a pseudogene locus. The CDR3 has 18 residues. CDR3 nucleotide sequence: TGTGCCAGCAGCAAACACCGGGACAGGGGGCCAAGCAATCAGCCCCAGCATTTT. Translated: CASSKHRDRGPSNQPQHF.

A word on this clone: The sample contains more than one DNA sequence encoding this CDR3. The chain uses TRBV6-5 and TRBJ1-1; D is undetermined. The CDR3 has 14 amino acids. Per germline, CDR1 MNHEY and CDR2 SVGAGI. V lost 2 bases, J lost 2 bases, and 9 bases lay in between. CDR3 coding DNA: TGTGCCAGCAGTTACGGCCGATTAAACACTGAAGCTTTCTTT. Residues: CASSYGRLNTEAFF.

The genes are TRBV5-1 and TRBJ1-2; D gene unclear. Germline assignment: CDR1 SGHRS and CDR2 YFSETQ. This CDR3 region has 16 residues. V was pared by 2 bases and J by 1 base, with 15 bases between. CDR3 in amino acids: CASSLTFGRDNYGYTF. In nucleotides, the CDR3 is TGCGCCAGCAGCTTAACATTCGGGAGGGATAACTATGGCTACACCTTC.

This clone was seen a single time. The rearrangement joins TRBV14 to TRBJ1-6, with 8 bases fitting TRBD1. V trimming: 5 bases; J trimming: 9 bases; junction bases outside the gene matches: 9. The CDR3 spans 15 residues. Germline V gives CDR1 SGHDN, CDR2 FVKESK. The DNA for the CDR3 is TGTGCCAGCAGCAAGTCCCGGGACAGGAGTTCACCCCTCCACTTT. Translation: CASSKSRDRSSPLHF.

The rearrangement joins TRBV27 to TRBJ1-2, with D unresolved. Germline CDR1 reads MNHEY; CDR2 reads SMNVEV (reference sequence). V lost 2 bases, J lost 6 bases, and 10 bases lay in between. The length of the CDR3 is 13 residues. DNA of the CDR3: TGTGCCAGCAGTTTACGCCCGCCGGATGGCTACACCTTC. This codes for CASSLRPPDGYTF.

The chain recombines TRBV6-6 with TRBJ1-2, with D unresolved. Per the germline V gene, CDR1 is MNHNY and CDR2 is SVGAGI (reference sequence). The CDR3 spans 16 residues. V lost 0 bases and J lost 2, with 13 bases in between. CDR3 bases: TGTGCCAGCAGTTACTCGATGAGCCCTCTAAACTATGGCTACACCTTC. The encoded protein is CASSYSMSPLNYGYTF.

CDR3 loop: CASEGTGPWGEAFF. The CDR3 nucleotides read TGCGCCAGCGAAGGGACAGGCCCCTGGGGTGAAGCTTTCTTT. V and J are TRBV4-1 and TRBJ1-1; 8 nucleotides match TRBD1. CDR3 length: 14 amino acids. Germline trimming cut 8 bases from V and 7 bases from J; bases unmatched to any gene: 12. Germline loops: CDR1 MGHRA, CDR2 YSYEKL.

The chain uses TRBV27 and TRBJ2-1, with a tentative D call TRBD1 (7 bases). Germline CDR1 and CDR2: MNHEY and SMNVEV (reference sequence). Trimming removed 3 bases from V and 3 bases from J, with 21 bases in between. This CDR3 comprises 18 residues. DNA for the CDR3: TGTGCCAGCAGTTTTGGTTGGAGGGGGCCCCTCATCTACAATGAGCAGTTCTTC. Translated: CASSFGWRGPLIYNEQFF.

The J gene is TRBJ1-1, the V gene TRBV27; 9 positions agree with TRBD1. CDR3 length: 13 amino acids. Trimming at V came to 6 bases and at J to 6 bases, leaving 5 bases not matched to a gene. The V gene's germline CDR1 is MNHEY and CDR2 SMNVEV (reference sequence). The CDR3 loop reads CASSRGQGAEAFF. The CDR3 bases are TGTGCCAGCAGCCGGGGACAGGGAGCTGAAGCTTTCTTT.

This chain uses TRBV5-4 with TRBJ1-2, with D possibly matching TRBD1 (5 bases). The germline V gene has CDR1 SGHNT and CDR2 YYREEE (reference sequence). The CDR3 has 16 residues. The ends were cut back, 0 bases at V and 6 bases at J, with 18 bases in the middle. The CDR3 bases are TGTGCCAGCAGCTTGGCTTCGGGGCAACTGGGAAATGGCTACACCTTC. It codes for CASSLASGQLGNGYTF.

The J gene is TRBJ1-6, the V gene TRBV30, with D maybe TRBD1 (6 bases). The germline V gene has CDR1 GTSNPN and CDR2 SVGIG (reference sequence). The CDR3 runs to 15 residues. V dropped 0 bases and J dropped 4 bases, with 10 bases sitting between them. CDR3 DNA: TGTGCCTGGAGTGTGGGGACAACGTATAATTCACCCCTCCACTTT. Protein: CAWSVGTTYNSPLHF.

In this sample, this clone turned up once. The V gene is TRBV9, the J gene TRBJ2-2; 8 nucleotides align to TRBD2. Unmatched junction bases numbered 6, after V lost 4 bases and J lost 4 bases. Germline assignment: CDR1 SGDLS and CDR2 YYNGEE. CDR3 length: 15 amino acids. CDR3 nucleotide sequence: TGTGCCAGCAGCACCACCCGGGGGGGCACCGGGGAGCTGTTTTTT. Residues: CASSTTRGGTGELFF.

The V gene is TRBV5-1, the J gene TRBJ1-5; no clear D gene. The CDR3 is made up of 14 amino acids. V lost 0 bases to trimming and J lost 3 bases, with 7 bases between them. Germline loops: CDR1 SGHRS, CDR2 YFSETQ. The CDR3, as DNA: TGCGCCAGCAGCTTGGGGACTAACAATCAGCCCCAGCATTTT. Translated, it gives CASSLGTNNQPQHF.

The CDR3: CASSQFSSNQPQHF. The CDR3, as DNA: TGTGCCAGCAGCCAATTTTCTAGCAATCAGCCCCAGCATTTT. The chain uses TRBV3-1 (or the pseudogene TRBV3-2) and TRBJ1-5; unclear D gene. Germline V gives CDR1 LGHDT, CDR2 YNNKEL (reference sequence). The CDR3 runs 14 residues. The ends were cut back, 2 bases at V and 0 bases at J, with 5 bases in the middle.

This clone was observed a single time. This sequence joins TRBV7-7 and TRBJ1-5; unclear D gene. V was trimmed by 1 base and J by 4 bases, leaving 5 bases between them. The CDR3 is 13 residues long. Germline assignment: CDR1 SSHAT and CDR2 FNYEAQ (reference sequence). The CDR3 DNA follows: TGTGCCAGCAGCTTAGGGAGAAATCAGCCCCAGCATTTT. It specifies CASSLGRNQPQHF.

This sequence joins TRBV27 and TRBJ2-7; 12 bases align to TRBD2. This CDR3 is built from 15 residues. CDR1 and CDR2 (germline): MNHEY, SMNVEV (reference sequence). J gave up 6 bases and V 5 bases, and 8 bases lay outside the gene matches. As DNA, the CDR3 is TGTGCCAGCAGTACTCCGACTAGCGGGAGCTCCGAGCAGTACTTC. This gives the protein CASSTPTSGSSEQYF.

This clone has only one observation. The CDR3 DNA reads TGTGCCAGCAGTTTCTTGGAGTCCGGGGAGCTGTTTTTT. Residues: CASSFLESGELFF. This chain uses TRBV2 with TRBJ2-2; no definite D call. V lost 5 bases, J lost 6 bases, and 10 bases lay in between. Germline-derived CDR1 and CDR2 are SNHLY and FYNNEI. This CDR3 has 13 residues.

This clone appeared a single time. The chain employs TRBV5-1 and TRBJ2-3; 10 positions agree with TRBD2. Per the germline V gene, CDR1 is SGHRS and CDR2 is YFSETQ. V lost 0 bases and J lost 2; bases outside the gene matches: 6. This CDR3 has 17 amino acids. CDR3 coding DNA: TGCGCCAGCAGCTTGGGGACGACTAGCGGGTTCACAGATACGCAGTATTTT. This translates into CASSLGTTSGFTDTQYF.

The chain joins TRBV6-5 to TRBJ1-5; D ambiguous. The V and J ends lost 6 bases and 7 bases respectively, with 13 bases between them. The CDR3 totals 13 residues. Germline CDR1 MNHEY, CDR2 SVGAGI. Here the CDR3 DNA reads TGTGCCAGCAGCCCGCAGGTGGTACAGCCCCAGCATTTT. This gives the protein CASSPQVVQPQHF.

This chain joins TRBV4-1 and TRBJ1-6; D ambiguous. Germline lookup yields CDR1 MGHRA and CDR2 YSYEKL. The V end was cut by 1 base, the J end by 10 bases, with 14 bases between. This CDR3 has 15 amino acids. The chain's CDR3 is CASSQALGDGSPLHF. The CDR3 DNA sequence: TGCGCCAGCAGCCAAGCGCTAGGTGATGGATCACCCCTCCACTTT.

V gene TRBV5-8 combines with J gene TRBJ1-5; 12 nucleotides match TRBD1. The trim removed 4 bases at V and 5 bases at J, leaving 1 base unmatched. Germline lookup yields CDR1 SGHTS and CDR2 YDEGEE. The CDR3 contains 14 residues. The CDR3 spells CASSRDRGHQPQHF. In DNA form, the CDR3 reads TGTGCCAGCAGCAGGGACAGGGGGCATCAGCCCCAGCATTTT.

The genes are TRBV2 and TRBJ2-7; 11 nucleotides line up with TRBD2. This CDR3 region has 13 residues. Germline V CDR1 and CDR2: SNHLY, FYNNEI. V trimming: 3 bases; J trimming: 6 bases; junction bases outside the gene matches: 1. The CDR3 here is CASSDLAGGEQYF. The CDR3 coding sequence is TGTGCCAGCAGTGATCTAGCGGGGGGCGAGCAGTACTTC.

The V call is TRBV7-9, the J call TRBJ1-2; D is unresolved. Germline V gives CDR1 SEHNR, CDR2 FQNEAQ (reference sequence). Trimming cost V 1 base and J 4 bases, with 13 bases left between them. The CDR3 has 15 residues. The CDR3 nucleotides are TGTGCCAGCAGCTTAGTCGGAGACCCCAGCTATGGCTACACCTTC. Protein sequence: CASSLVGDPSYGYTF.

The V call is TRBV9, the J call TRBJ2-1; the D gene is possibly TRBD1 (6 bases). Trimming left V 3 bases short and J 6 bases short, with 13 bases between. Germline V lookup: CDR1 SGDLS, CDR2 YYNGEE. CDR3 length: 14 amino acids. The chain's CDR3 is CASSAADSTNEQFF. The CDR3 nucleotides are TGTGCCAGCAGCGCGGCGGACAGCACCAATGAGCAGTTCTTC.

The rearrangement links TRBV12-3 or TRBV12-4 to TRBJ1-2; D remains ambiguous. CDR3 length equals 13 residues. The V end lost 8 bases, the J end lost 0 bases, and 10 bases lay between the germline ends. The CDR3 DNA reads TGTGCCAGCTCGGACCCGGCTAACTATGGCTACACCTTC. It encodes CASSDPANYGYTF.

This sequence joins TRBV18 and TRBJ2-7, with 8 bases lining up with TRBD1. CDR1 and CDR2 (germline): KGHSH, LQKENI. This CDR3 has 15 residues. Trimming cost V 6 bases and J 3 bases; bases outside gene matches: 10. CDR3 nucleotides: TGTGCCAGCTCGCTTACAGGGGGGAAGAGCTACGAGCAGTACTTC. This encodes CASSLTGGKSYEQYF.

The rearrangement links TRBV30 to TRBJ2-1, with D perhaps being TRBD1 or TRBD2 (5 bases each). Trimming left V 3 bases short and J 11 bases short, with 11 bases between. Germline V gives CDR1 GTSNPN, CDR2 SVGIG (reference sequence). CDR3 length: 11 amino acids. CDR3 DNA sequence: TGTGCCTGGAGATTCGGGGCTCAGCAGTTCTTC. This codes for CAWRFGAQQFF.